This entry lists 3 T cell receptor beta chains sequenced from one sample in a study of immune evolution from preneoplasia to lung adenocarcinoma. The method was immunoSEQ multiplex PCR; TCRdb's version includes in-frame clones alone and lacks a portion of them. This table holds under 4,000 clones, over 80% found once. Specimen: FFPE invasive lung adenocarcinoma tissue. Receptors originate from a person aged 70 to 79 with invasive lung adenocarcinoma.

The chain recombines TRBV9 with TRBJ2-2, with 7 bases aligning to TRBD2. The CDR3 runs to 15 residues. Germline V lookup: CDR1 SGDLS, CDR2 YYNGEE. J lost 6 bases, V lost 7 bases, and 12 bases had no gene match. The CDR3 is CASGIGGRGAGELFF. The CDR3 DNA follows: TGTGCCAGCGGTATCGGCGGGAGAGGGGCCGGGGAGCTGTTTTTT.

The rearrangement links TRBV11-2 to TRBJ1-2, with a weak D call TRBD1 (6 bases). V lost 3 bases to trimming and J lost 4 bases, with 12 bases between them. CDR1 is SGHAT and CDR2 is FQNNGV in the germline V gene. The CDR3 length is 14 residues. The CDR3 loop reads CASSFGGQGYGYTF. The CDR3 DNA follows: TGTGCCAGCAGCTTTGGGGGGCAAGGCTATGGCTACACCTTC.

The V call is TRBV15, the J call TRBJ2-3; D is perhaps TRBD1 (7 bases). The germline V and J ends were trimmed by 0 bases and 5 bases, with 12 bases remaining between them. This CDR3 is built from 15 residues. Per the germline V gene, CDR1 is LNHNV and CDR2 is YYDKDF (reference sequence). This CDR3 reads CATSRDGQGGDTQYF. The CDR3 bases are TGTGCCACCAGCAGAGATGGGCAGGGGGGAGATACGCAGTATTTT.